This TCR beta chain stems from a study of shared clonotypes between healthy human individuals. Overall study context: Three plates each covered CD4 naive and memory; CD8 naive two, CD8 memory one.

Worth noting for this clone: Its target is not known.

Researchers partitioned CD4+ cells into CD45RA+ naive and CD45RA-negative memory subsets. There are 15 residues in the CDR3. CDR1 and CDR2 from the germline V gene are MDHEN and SYDVKM. V lost 7 bases and J lost 1, with 14 bases in between. Study-level findings and limits: A handful of donors showed sharing of about 4.7% of naive CD4 clonotypes.

Data came from immunoSEQ multiplex PCR; TCRdb stores just in-frame clones and leaves some out. The data hold roughly 520,000 clones, with around 95% observed a single time. Sample: naive CD4+ T cells sorted from blood. The subset: CD45RA+ positively selected. The receptor comes from a woman in her 30s in good health. The chain uses TRBV28 and TRBJ1-5, with unresolved D. The CDR3: CASTPRGGSNQPQHF. As DNA, the CDR3 is TGTGCCAGCACCCCCCGTGGAGGAAGCAATCAGCCCCAGCATTTT.